The present T cell receptor beta chain was sequenced within a study of identical twins. TCRdb re-derived calls from the 5' RACE reads in MiXCR, one entry per CDR3 protein. The sample holds 200,000 to 250,000 distinct CDR3 sequences, 6.5% seen once. This clonotype was observed a handful of times. Germline CDR1 is LNHDA and CDR2 is SQIVND (reference sequence). V lost 3 bases, J lost 2 bases, and 13 bases lay in between. This CDR3 comprises 15 residues. This sample was shared with a second study, whose subject was T cells expressing NK-cell markers. That report adds: For four donors, these clonotypes were likewise the leading ones in the CD3+CD56-NKG2C+ fraction.

The origin of this receptor is a woman aged 18-29 years in good health. The genes are TRBV19 and TRBJ2-5, with D possibly being TRBD2 (7 bases). The material sequenced was CD8+ T cells sorted from blood. CDR3 nucleotides: TGTGCCAGTAGTATTGGCGGGGGCGGTCAAGAGACCCAGTACTTC. This codes for CASSIGGGGQETQYF.